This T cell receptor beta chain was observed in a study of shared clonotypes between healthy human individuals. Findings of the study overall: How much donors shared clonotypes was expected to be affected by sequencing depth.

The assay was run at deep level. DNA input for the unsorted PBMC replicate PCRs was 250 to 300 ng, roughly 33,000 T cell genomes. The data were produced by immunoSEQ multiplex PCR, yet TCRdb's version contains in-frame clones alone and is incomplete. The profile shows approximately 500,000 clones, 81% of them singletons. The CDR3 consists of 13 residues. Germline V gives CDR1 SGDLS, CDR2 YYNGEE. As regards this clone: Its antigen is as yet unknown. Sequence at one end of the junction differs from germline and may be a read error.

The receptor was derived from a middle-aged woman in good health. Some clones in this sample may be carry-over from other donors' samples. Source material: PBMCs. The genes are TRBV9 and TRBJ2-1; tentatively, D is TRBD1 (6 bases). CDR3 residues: CASRGLPSNEQFF. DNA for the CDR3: TGTGCAAGCAGGGGTCTTCCCTCCAATGAGCAGTTCTTC.